This T cell receptor (beta chain) appears in the sequencing data of a study of T cell responses to AZD1222 COVID-19 vaccine. Overall study context: The study pooled second doses at about 4 or about 12 weeks.

The ends lost 6 bases at V and 8 bases at J; junction bases unmatched: 7. The CDR3 spans 14 residues. Germline V CDR1 and CDR2: MDHEN, SYDVKM. Worth noting for this clone: Its antigen is not known.

Study-wide points: Clonal diversity was possibly underestimated, and white British individuals and females predominated among donors.

The repertoire was sequenced with immunoSEQ multiplex PCR; TCRdb's copy has only in-frame clones and lacks some. Of roughly 100,000 clones in the sample, about 90% were seen once. The TCR comes from an adult in good health. The sequences come from peripheral blood, collected on day 0 of AZD1222 vaccination. The chain recombines TRBV28 with TRBJ1-4; TRBD1 matches 9 bases. Written as DNA, the CDR3 is TGTGCCAGCAGAGCCGGGACAGGGTGGGAAAAACTGTTTTTT. It yields the protein CASRAGTGWEKLFF.